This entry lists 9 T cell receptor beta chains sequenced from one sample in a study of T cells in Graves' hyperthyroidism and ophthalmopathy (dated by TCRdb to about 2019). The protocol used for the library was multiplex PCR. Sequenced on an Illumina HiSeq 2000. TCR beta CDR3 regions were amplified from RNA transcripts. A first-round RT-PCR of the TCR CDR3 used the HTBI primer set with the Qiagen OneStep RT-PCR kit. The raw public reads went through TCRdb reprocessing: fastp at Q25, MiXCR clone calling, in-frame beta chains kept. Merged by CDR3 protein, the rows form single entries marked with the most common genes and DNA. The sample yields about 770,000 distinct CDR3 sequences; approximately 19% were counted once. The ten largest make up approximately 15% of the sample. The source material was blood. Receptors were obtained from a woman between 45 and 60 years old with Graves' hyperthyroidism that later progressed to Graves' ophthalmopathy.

This CDR3 reads CASSTTEPDQSSYNSPLHF. CDR3 in DNA: TGTGCCAGCAGTACGACGGAACCGGACCAGAGCTCCTATAATTCACCCCTCCACTTT. The V gene is TRBV6-1, the J gene TRBJ1-6, with D uncertain. The V end was cut by 5 bases, the J end by 0 bases, with 20 bases between. Germline-derived CDR1 and CDR2 are MNHNS and SASEGT. The CDR3 is 19 amino acids.

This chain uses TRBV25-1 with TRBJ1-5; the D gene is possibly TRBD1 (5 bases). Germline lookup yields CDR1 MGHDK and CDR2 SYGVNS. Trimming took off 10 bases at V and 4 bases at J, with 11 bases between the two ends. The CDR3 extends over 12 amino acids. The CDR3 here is CATQGPNQPQHF. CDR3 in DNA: TGTGCCACCCAGGGTCCTAATCAGCCCCAGCATTTT.

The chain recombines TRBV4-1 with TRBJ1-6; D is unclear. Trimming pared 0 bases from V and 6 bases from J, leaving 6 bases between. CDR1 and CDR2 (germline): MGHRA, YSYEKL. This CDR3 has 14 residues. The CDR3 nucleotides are TGCGCCAGCAGCCAAGATTTCGTTAATTCACCCCTCCACTTT. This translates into CASSQDFVNSPLHF.

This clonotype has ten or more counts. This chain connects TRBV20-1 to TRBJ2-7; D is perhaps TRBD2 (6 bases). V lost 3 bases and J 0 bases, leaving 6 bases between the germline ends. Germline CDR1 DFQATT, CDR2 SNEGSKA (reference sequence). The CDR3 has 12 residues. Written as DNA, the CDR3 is TGCAGTGCTAGCGGGGGCTCCTACGAGCAGTACTTC. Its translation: CSASGGSYEQYF.

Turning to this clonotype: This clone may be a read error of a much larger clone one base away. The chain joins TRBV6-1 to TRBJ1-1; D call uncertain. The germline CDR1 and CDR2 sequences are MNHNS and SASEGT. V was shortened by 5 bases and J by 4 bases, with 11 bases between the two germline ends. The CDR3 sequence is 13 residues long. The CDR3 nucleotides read TGTGCCAGCAGTAAGGGTTCGGCCACTGAAGCTTTCTTT. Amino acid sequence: CASSKGSATEAFF.

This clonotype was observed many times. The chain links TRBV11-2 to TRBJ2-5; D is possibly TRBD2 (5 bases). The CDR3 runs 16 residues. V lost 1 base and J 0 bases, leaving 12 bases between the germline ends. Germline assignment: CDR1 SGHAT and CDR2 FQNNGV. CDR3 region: CASSLVTSRYQETQYF. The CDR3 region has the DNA TGTGCCAGCAGCTTAGTTACTAGTAGATACCAAGAGACCCAGTACTTC. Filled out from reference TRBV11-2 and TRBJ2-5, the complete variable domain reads EAGVAQSPRYKIIEKRQSVAFWCNPISGHATLYWYQQILGQGPKLLIQFQNNGVVDDSQLPKDRFSAERLKGVDSTLKIQPAKLEDSAVYLCASSLVTSRYQETQYFGPGTRLLVL.

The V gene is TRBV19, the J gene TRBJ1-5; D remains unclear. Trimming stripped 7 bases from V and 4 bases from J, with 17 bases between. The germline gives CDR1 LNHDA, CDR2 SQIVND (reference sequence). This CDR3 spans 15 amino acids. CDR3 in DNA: TGTGCCAGTACAGAGACTTGGGGAGCGAATCAGCCCCAGCATTTT. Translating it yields CASTETWGANQPQHF.

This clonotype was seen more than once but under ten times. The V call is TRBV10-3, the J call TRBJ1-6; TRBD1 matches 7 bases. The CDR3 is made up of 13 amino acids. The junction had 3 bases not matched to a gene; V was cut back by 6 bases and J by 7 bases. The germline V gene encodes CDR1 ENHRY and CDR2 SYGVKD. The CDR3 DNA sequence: TGTGCCATCAGCCCAGGGGGGAATTCACCCCTCCACTTT. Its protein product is CAISPGGNSPLHF.

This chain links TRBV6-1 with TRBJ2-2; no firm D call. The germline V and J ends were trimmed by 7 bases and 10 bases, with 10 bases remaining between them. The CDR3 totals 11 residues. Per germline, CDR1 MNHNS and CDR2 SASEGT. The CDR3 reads CASTSEVELFF. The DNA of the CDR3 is TGTGCCAGCACCTCAGAAGTGGAGCTGTTTTTT.